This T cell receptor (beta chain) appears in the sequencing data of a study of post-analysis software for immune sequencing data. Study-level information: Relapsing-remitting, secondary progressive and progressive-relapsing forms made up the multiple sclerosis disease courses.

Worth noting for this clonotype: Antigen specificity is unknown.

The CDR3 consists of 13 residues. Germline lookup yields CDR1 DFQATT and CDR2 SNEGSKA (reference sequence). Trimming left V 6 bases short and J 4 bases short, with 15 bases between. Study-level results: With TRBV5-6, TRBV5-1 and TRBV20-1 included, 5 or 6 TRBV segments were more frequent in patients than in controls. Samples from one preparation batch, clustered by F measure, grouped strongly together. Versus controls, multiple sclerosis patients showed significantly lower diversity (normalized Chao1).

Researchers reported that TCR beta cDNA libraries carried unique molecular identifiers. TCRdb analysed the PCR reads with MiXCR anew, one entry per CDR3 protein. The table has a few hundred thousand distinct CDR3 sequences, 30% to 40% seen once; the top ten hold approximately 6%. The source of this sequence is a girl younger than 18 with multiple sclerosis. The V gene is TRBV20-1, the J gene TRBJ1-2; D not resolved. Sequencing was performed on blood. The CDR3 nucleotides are TGCAGTGCCAGAACGGGTGTTAGCTATGGCTACACCTTC. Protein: CSARTGVSYGYTF.